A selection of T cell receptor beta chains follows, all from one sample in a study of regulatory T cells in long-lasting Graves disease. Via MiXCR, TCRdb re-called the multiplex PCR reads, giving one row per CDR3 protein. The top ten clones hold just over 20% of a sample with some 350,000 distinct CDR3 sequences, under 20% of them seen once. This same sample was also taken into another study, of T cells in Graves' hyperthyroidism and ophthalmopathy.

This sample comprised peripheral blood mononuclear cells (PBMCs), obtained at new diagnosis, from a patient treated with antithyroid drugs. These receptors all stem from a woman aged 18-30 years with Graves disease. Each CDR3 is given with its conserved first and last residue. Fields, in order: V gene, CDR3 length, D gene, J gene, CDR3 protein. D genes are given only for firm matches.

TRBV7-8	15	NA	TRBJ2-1	CASSLDWGPYNEQFF
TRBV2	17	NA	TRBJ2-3	CASSDLGVTGETDTQYF
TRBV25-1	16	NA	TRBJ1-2	CASRAGTAPSNYGYTF
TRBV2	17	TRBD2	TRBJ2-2	CASRGLAGGANTGELFF
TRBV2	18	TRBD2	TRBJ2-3	CASSERLPRGRSGDTQYF
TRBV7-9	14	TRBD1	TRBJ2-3	CASRGGQGADTQYF
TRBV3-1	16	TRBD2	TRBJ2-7	CASSQGLAGVATQQYF
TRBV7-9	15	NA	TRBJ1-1	CASSPQSGSNTEAFF
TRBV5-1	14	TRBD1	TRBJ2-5	CASRAGTGDETQYF
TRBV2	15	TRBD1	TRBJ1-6	CASSVKTGGDSPLHF
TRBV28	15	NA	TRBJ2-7	CASSPTGIGTYEQYF
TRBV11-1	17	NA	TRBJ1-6	CASSPDSSSVYNSPLHF
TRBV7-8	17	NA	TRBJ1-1	CASSLRGAHTLNTEAFF
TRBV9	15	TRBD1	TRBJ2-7	CASSVDGTGSYEQYF
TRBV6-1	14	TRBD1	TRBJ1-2	CASKRDRGSYGYTF
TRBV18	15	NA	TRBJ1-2	CASSRSGRMNYGYTF
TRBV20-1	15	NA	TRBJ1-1	CSAPFRARWSTEAFF
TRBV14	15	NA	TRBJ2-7	CASSQDEVFPYEQYF
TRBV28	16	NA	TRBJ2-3	CASSLLPFVGLGTQYF
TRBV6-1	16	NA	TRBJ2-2	CASRPSWGARGGELFF
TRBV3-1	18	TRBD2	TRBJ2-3	CASSQASLAGGHADTQYF
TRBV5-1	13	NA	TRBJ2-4	CASSPTGQNIQYF
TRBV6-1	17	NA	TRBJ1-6	CASSPREGVAYNSPLHF
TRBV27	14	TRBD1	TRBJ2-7	CASSLRGQTYEQYF
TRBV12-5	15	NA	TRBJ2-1	CASGLTGLSYNEHFF
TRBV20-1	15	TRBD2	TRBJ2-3	CSAIKLAGLGDTQYF
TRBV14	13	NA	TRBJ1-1	CASSQGPAPEAFF
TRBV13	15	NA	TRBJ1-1	CASSLTYGGRTEAFF
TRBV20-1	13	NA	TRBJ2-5	CSAKGGVLETQYF
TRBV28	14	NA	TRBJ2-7	CASSSPGLGYEQYF
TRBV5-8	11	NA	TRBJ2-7	CASSERQEQYF
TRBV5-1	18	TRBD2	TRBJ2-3	CASSLASGHALNTDTQYF
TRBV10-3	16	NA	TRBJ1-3	CAISESVGKTGNTIYF
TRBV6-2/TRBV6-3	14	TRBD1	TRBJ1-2	CASRGQGLEYGYTF
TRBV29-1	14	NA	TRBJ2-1	CSVVDAGTPNEQFF
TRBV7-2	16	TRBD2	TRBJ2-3	CASSEAPGLFRDTQYF
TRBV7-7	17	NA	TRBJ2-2	CASSLNPPGMNTGELFF
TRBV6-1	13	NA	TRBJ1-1	CASSEGLNTEAFF
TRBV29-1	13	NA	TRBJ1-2	CSVPNRGESGYTF
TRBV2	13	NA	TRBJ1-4	CASNELLSEKLFF
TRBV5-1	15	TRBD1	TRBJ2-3	CASSTKGAPTDTQYF
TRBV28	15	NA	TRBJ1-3	CASSLGGISGNTIYF
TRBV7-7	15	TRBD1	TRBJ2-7	CASSSGQGGIGEQYF
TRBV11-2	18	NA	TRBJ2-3	CASSLYPQVGPSTDTQYF
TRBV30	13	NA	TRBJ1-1	CAWSLLKNTEAFF
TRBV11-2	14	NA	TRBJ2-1	CASSFGALGNEQFF
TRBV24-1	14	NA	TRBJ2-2	CATSDPLNTGELFF
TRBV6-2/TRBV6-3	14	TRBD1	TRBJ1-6	CASSERQGLTPLHF
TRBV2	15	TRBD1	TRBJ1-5	CASSERQGGSQPQHF
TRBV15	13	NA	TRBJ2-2	CATSRFRGGELFF
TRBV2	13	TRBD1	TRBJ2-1	CASWGTGNNEQFF
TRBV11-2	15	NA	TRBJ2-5	CASSLGGHNQETQYF
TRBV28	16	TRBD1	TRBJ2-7	CASSLRQGARTYEQYF
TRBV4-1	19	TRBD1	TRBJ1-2	CASSQVRARTGSYNYGYTF
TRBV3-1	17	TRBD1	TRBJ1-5	CASSQEFGTGGNQPQHF